This T cell receptor beta chain appears in the sequencing data of a study of cytomegalovirus exposure and HLA in healthy donors. Findings and caveats of the study: Later, an analysis found that TCR clusters from the first cohort tended to co-occur in the 110 or so validation repertoires.

Note on this clone: Its antigen is currently unknown.

Germline V CDR1 and CDR2: LNHDA, SQIVND (reference sequence). Trimming pared 5 bases from V and 7 bases from J, leaving 9 bases between. This CDR3 is built from 12 residues. TCRdb's table, derived via immunoSEQ multiplex PCR, lists solely in-frame clones and lacks some. The data hold 160,000 or so clones, with more than 70% observed a single time. The receptor comes from a young man in good health and CMV-seronegative. The chain uses TRBV19 and TRBJ1-5, with D perhaps TRBD1 (5 bases). Sequencing used PBMCs. In nucleotides, the CDR3 is TGTGCCAGTAGTCCTCGGGGGCAGCCCCAGCATTTT. Protein: CASSPRGQPQHF. Full variable domain (outside the CDR3, taken from reference TRBV19 and TRBJ1-5): DGGITQSPKYLFRKEGQNVTLSCEQNLNHDAMYWYRQDPGQGLRLIYYSQIVNDFQKGDIAEGYSVSREKKESFPLTVTSAQKNPTAFYLCASSPRGQPQHFGDGTRLSIL.